This T cell receptor (beta chain) was captured in a study of OX40 agonist ivuxolimab in advanced cancers. The wider study: The patients got ivuxolimab, which is an agonistic anti-OX40 (CD134) antibody.

Germline V gene data show CDR1 as SGHTA and CDR2 as FQGNSA. This CDR3 spans 13 amino acids. Trimming left V 2 bases short and J 4 bases short, with 6 bases between. Sequenced by immunoSEQ multiplex PCR; TCRdb stores in-frame clones only, minus some. The repertoire holds about 82,000 clones, with about 86% as singletons. Study-level results: Expanded clones were, on average, more numerous among CD8+ T cells than CD4+.

A remark on this clone: Antigen unknown.

J is TRBJ2-1 and V is TRBV7-2; D gene ambiguous. This sample comprised CD4+ or CD8+ T cells sorted from blood, obtained in a trial of the OX40 agonist ivuxolimab. The receptor comes from an adult with an advanced solid tumor such as melanoma, head and neck, liver or kidney cancer. This chain's CDR3 is CASSLSGYNEQFF. Here the CDR3 DNA reads TGTGCCAGCAGCTTATCGGGTTACAATGAGCAGTTCTTC.